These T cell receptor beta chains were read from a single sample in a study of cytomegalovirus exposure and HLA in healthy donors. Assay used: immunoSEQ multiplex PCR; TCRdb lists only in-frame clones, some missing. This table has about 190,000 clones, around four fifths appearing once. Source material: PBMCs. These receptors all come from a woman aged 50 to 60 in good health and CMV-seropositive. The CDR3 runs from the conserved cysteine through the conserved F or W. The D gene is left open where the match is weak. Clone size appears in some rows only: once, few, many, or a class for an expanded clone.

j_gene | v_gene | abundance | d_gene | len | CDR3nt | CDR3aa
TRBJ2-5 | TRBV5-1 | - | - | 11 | TGCGCCAGCAGCATCGAAGAGACCCAGTACTTC | CASSIEETQYF
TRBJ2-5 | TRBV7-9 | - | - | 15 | TGTGCCAGCAGCTTACCCACAGGGTTGGTAGAGACCCAGTACTTC | CASSLPTGLVETQYF
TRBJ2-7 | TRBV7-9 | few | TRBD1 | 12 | TGTGCCAGCAGCTCACAGGGGATCGAGCAGTACTTC | CASSSQGIEQYF
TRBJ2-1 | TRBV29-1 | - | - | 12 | TGCAGCGTCCGGGACTCGTCGAATGAGCAGTTCTTC | CSVRDSSNEQFF
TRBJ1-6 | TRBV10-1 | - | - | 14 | TGCGCCAGCCAGGACAGTAGGAATTCGTCACCCCTCCACTTT | CASQDSRNSSPLHF
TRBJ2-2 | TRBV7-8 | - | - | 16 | TGTGCCAGCAGCTTAGAGGAGGGACGGGCCACCGGGGAGCTGTTTTTT | CASSLEEGRATGELFF
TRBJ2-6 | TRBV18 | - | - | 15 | TGTGCCAGCTCACCTCTAGGATCCGGGGCCAACGTCCTGACTTTC | CASSPLGSGANVLTF
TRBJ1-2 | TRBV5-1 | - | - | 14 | TGCGCCAGCAGCCCCGGGGGGGTCAACTATGGCTACACCTTC | CASSPGGVNYGYTF
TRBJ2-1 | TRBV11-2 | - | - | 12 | TGTGCCAGCAGCTTCGGTACGGACTCTCGGTTCTTC | CASSFGTDSRFF
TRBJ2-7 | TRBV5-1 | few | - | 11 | TGTGCCAGCAGCTTTGGGGGGGAGCAGTACTTC | CASSFGGEQYF
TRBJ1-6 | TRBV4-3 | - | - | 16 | TGCGCCAGCAGCCACGCCGGGACAAATGTGGATTCACCCCTCCACTTT | CASSHAGTNVDSPLHF
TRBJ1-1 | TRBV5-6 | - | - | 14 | TGTGCCAGCAGCTTGGCGGACGGGGGACTCGGGGCTTTCTTT | CASSLADGGLGAFF
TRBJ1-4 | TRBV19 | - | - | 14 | TGTGCCAGTAGTATCGGAGTGGCCGATGAAAAACTGTTTTTT | CASSIGVADEKLFF
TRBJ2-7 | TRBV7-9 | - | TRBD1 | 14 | TGTGCCAGCAGCTTCACAGGGGGCGAGTACGAGCAGTACTTC | CASSFTGGEYEQYF